These T cell receptor beta chains were read from a single sample in a study of blood T cell repertoires in COVID-19. The data were produced by immunoSEQ multiplex PCR, yet TCRdb's version contains in-frame clones alone and is incomplete. The data show tens of thousands of clones, with more than 60% seen just once and approximately 11% held by the top ten. The sample comprised peripheral blood. These receptors were collected from a man aged 65 to 85 with acute or convalescent COVID-19. Both conserved end residues are part of each CDR3. Fields, in order: clone size, V gene, D gene, J gene, CDR3 protein, CDR3 DNA. D genes are given only for firm matches. Not every row has a clone size; where given, it reads once, few, many or a size class.

size: -
V: TRBV4-1
D: -
J: TRBJ1-5
CDR3: CASSQDLGTGQPQHF
DNA: TGCGCCAGCAGCCAAGATCTTGGGACTGGTCAGCCCCAGCATTTT

size: -
V: TRBV5-1
D: TRBD1
J: TRBJ1-1
CDR3: CASTRTGNYAEAFF
DNA: TGCGCCAGCACCAGGACAGGGAACTACGCTGAAGCTTTCTTT

size: -
V: TRBV10-3
D: TRBD1
J: TRBJ1-1
CDR3: CAARTAGGVLNTEAFF
DNA: TGTGCCGCTCGAACTGCAGGGGGCGTATTGAACACTGAAGCTTTCTTT

size: few
V: TRBV5-1
D: TRBD1
J: TRBJ1-2
CDR3: CASSRDREGYTF
DNA: TGCGCCAGCAGCCGGGACAGGGAGGGCTACACCTTC

size: -
V: TRBV7-2
D: -
J: TRBJ2-1
CDR3: CASSRREVINEQFF
DNA: TGTGCCAGCAGCCGGCGGGAAGTAATCAATGAGCAGTTCTTC

size: -
V: TRBV5-6
D: -
J: TRBJ2-3
CDR3: CASSLSADTQYF
DNA: TGTGCCAGCAGCTTGTCAGCAGATACGCAGTATTTT

size: -
V: TRBV12-3/TRBV12-4
D: -
J: TRBJ2-7
CDR3: CASSLGPGYEQYF
DNA: TGTGCCAGCAGCCTAGGCCCTGGCTACGAGCAGTACTTC

size: -
V: TRBV5-4
D: -
J: TRBJ2-2
CDR3: CASSRDSTTGELFF
DNA: TGTGCCAGCAGCCGGGATTCGACCACCGGGGAGCTGTTTTTT

size: -
V: TRBV20-1
D: TRBD2
J: TRBJ2-5
CDR3: CSASPSGGRETQYF
DNA: TGCAGTGCCAGTCCCAGCGGGGGGCGAGAGACCCAGTACTTC

size: -
V: TRBV7-9
D: -
J: TRBJ1-1
CDR3: CASSETGLEAFF
DNA: TGTGCCAGCAGCGAAACAGGGTTAGAAGCTTTCTTT

size: -
V: TRBV2
D: -
J: TRBJ1-4
CDR3: CASSLTGSGEKLFF
DNA: TGTGCCAGCAGCCTTACAGGGAGCGGTGAAAAACTGTTTTTT

size: -
V: TRBV5-1
D: -
J: TRBJ1-6
CDR3: CASSLKGVESSYNSPLHF
DNA: TGCGCCAGCTCCCTGAAGGGGGTGGAGAGCTCCTATAATTCACCCCTCCACTTT

size: -
V: TRBV5-1
D: -
J: TRBJ2-7
CDR3: CASSATGPSYEQYF
DNA: TGCGCCAGCAGCGCAACAGGCCCTTCCTACGAGCAGTACTTC

size: once
V: TRBV19
D: TRBD2
J: TRBJ2-2
CDR3: CASRTGGPTGELFF
DNA: TGTGCCAGTAGAACGGGGGGACCTACCGGGGAGCTGTTTTTT

size: -
V: TRBV18
D: -
J: TRBJ1-2
CDR3: CASSSPPGYTF
DNA: TGTGCCAGCTCATCCCCTCCTGGCTACACCTTC

size: -
V: TRBV11-3
D: -
J: TRBJ2-3
CDR3: CASSLGRGIGGDTQYF
DNA: TGTGCCAGCAGCTTGGGGAGAGGGATAGGAGGAGATACGCAGTATTTT

size: few
V: TRBV19
D: -
J: TRBJ2-1
CDR3: CASSISTEDVHEQFF
DNA: TGTGCCAGTAGTATTTCGACAGAGGATGTCCATGAGCAGTTCTTC

size: -
V: TRBV28
D: -
J: TRBJ1-6
CDR3: CATSGKVSYNSPLHF
DNA: TGTGCCACCTCCGGGAAAGTCAGCTATAATTCACCCCTCCACTTT

size: -
V: TRBV20-1
D: -
J: TRBJ2-1
CDR3: CSTDEQFF
DNA: TGCAGTACGGATGAGCAGTTCTTC

size: -
V: TRBV7-9
D: -
J: TRBJ1-6
CDR3: CASSLGGGGSPLHF
DNA: TGTGCCAGCAGCTTAGGCGGGGGCGGATCACCCCTCCACTTT

size: -
V: TRBV2
D: TRBD1
J: TRBJ1-1
CDR3: CASRDREANTEAFF
DNA: TGTGCCAGCAGGGACAGGGAGGCGAACACTGAAGCTTTCTTT

size: -
V: TRBV5-6
D: TRBD2
J: TRBJ2-5
CDR3: CASSLVAGVQETQYF
DNA: TGTGCCAGCAGCTTGGTAGCGGGAGTCCAAGAGACCCAGTACTTC

size: many
V: TRBV6-6
D: -
J: TRBJ2-1
CDR3: CASSRPSDEQFF
DNA: TGTGCCAGCAGTCGCCCAAGCGATGAGCAGTTCTTC

size: -
V: TRBV19
D: -
J: TRBJ1-5
CDR3: CASRPQAIPQPQHF
DNA: TGTGCCAGTAGGCCACAGGCCATCCCACAGCCCCAGCATTTT

size: -
V: TRBV7-9
D: TRBD2
J: TRBJ2-2
CDR3: CASSQRGRMNTGELFF
DNA: TGTGCCAGCAGCCAGCGGGGGCGAATGAACACCGGGGAGCTGTTTTTT

size: -
V: TRBV28
D: TRBD1
J: TRBJ1-2
CDR3: CASSFLGRGDGYTF
DNA: TGTGCCAGCAGTTTCCTAGGCAGGGGGGATGGCTACACCTTC

size: few
V: TRBV9
D: -
J: TRBJ2-1
CDR3: CASSVEQPYNEQFF
DNA: TGTGCCAGCAGCGTAGAACAACCCTACAATGAGCAGTTCTTC

size: -
V: TRBV29-1
D: -
J: TRBJ2-3
CDR3: CSVGEGDTHTQYF
DNA: TGCAGCGTTGGTGAAGGGGACACCCATACGCAGTATTTT

size: -
V: TRBV9
D: -
J: TRBJ2-1
CDR3: CASSVDQGYNEQFF
DNA: TGTGCCAGCAGCGTAGATCAGGGTTACAATGAGCAGTTCTTC

size: -
V: TRBV19
D: TRBD1
J: TRBJ2-6
CDR3: CASGQGNSGANVLTF
DNA: TGTGCCAGCGGACAGGGAAACTCTGGGGCCAACGTCCTGACTTTC

size: -
V: TRBV19
D: TRBD1
J: TRBJ1-4
CDR3: CASSGDRAAEKLFF
DNA: TGTGCCAGTAGCGGGGACAGGGCAGCGGAAAAACTGTTTTTT

size: -
V: TRBV7-2
D: -
J: TRBJ2-5
CDR3: CASSRSQGETQYF
DNA: TGTGCCAGCAGCCGGTCCCAGGGAGAGACCCAGTACTTC

size: few
V: TRBV7-6
D: -
J: TRBJ2-5
CDR3: CASSPTVWETQYF
DNA: TGTGCCAGCAGCCCTACGGTGTGGGAGACCCAGTACTTC

size: once
V: TRBV5-6
D: -
J: TRBJ1-6
CDR3: CASSLAGTRYNSPLHF
DNA: TGTGCCAGCAGCTTGGCAGGAACCCGCTATAATTCACCCCTCCACTTT

size: -
V: TRBV28
D: -
J: TRBJ2-7
CDR3: CASIVGGASSEQYF
DNA: TGTGCCAGCATCGTGGGGGGGGCCTCTAGTGAGCAGTACTTC

size: -
V: TRBV28
D: TRBD1
J: TRBJ1-1
CDR3: CASSYQGVGTEAFF
DNA: TGTGCCAGCAGTTACCAGGGGGTAGGCACTGAAGCTTTCTTT

size: -
V: TRBV4-1
D: TRBD1
J: TRBJ2-1
CDR3: CASRPTGVGEQFF
DNA: TGCGCCAGCAGACCGACAGGGGTGGGTGAGCAGTTCTTC

size: -
V: TRBV11-2
D: -
J: TRBJ1-2
CDR3: CASSPTSEFYGYTF
DNA: TGTGCCAGCAGTCCCACCTCTGAGTTTTATGGCTACACCTTC

size: -
V: TRBV2
D: TRBD2
J: TRBJ2-1
CDR3: CATSAGGSSYNEQFF
DNA: TGTGCCACCTCAGCGGGGGGCAGCTCCTACAATGAGCAGTTCTTC

size: once
V: TRBV27
D: -
J: TRBJ1-1
CDR3: CASSSQRPMNTEAFF
DNA: TGTGCCAGCAGTTCACAGAGACCAATGAACACTGAAGCTTTCTTT

size: -
V: TRBV4-1
D: -
J: TRBJ1-5
CDR3: CASSPPTGSNQPQHF
DNA: TGCGCCAGCAGCCCCCCCACAGGAAGCAATCAGCCCCAGCATTTT